This T cell receptor (beta chain) is from a study of molecular identifiers for immune sequencing clone quantification. Trimming left V 6 bases short and J 2 bases short, with 9 bases between. CDR1 and CDR2 from the germline V gene are ENHRY and SYGVKD. CDR3 size: 13 residues. TCRdb reprocessed the PCR reads via MiXCR and lists one record per CDR3 protein. The sample consists of about 640,000 distinct CDR3 sequences, 20% of them appearing once. This clonotype came up many times. The receptor comes from a human donor in good health. Some libraries in this study had Jurkat cell RNA spiked in. The chain recombines TRBV10-3 with TRBJ2-3; D is perhaps TRBD1 (5 bases). Source material: naive CD8+ T cells from blood, with Jurkat cell RNA spiked in. Subset reported: FACS-sorted CD8+CD4-CCR7+CD45RA+ naive T cells. The chain's CDR3 is CAIRGGHTDTQYF. The CDR3 coding sequence is TGTGCCATCAGAGGCGGACACACAGATACGCAGTATTTT.